These T cell receptor beta chains were read from a single sample in a study of blood T cell repertoires in COVID-19. The data were produced by immunoSEQ multiplex PCR, yet TCRdb's version contains in-frame clones alone and is incomplete. The table records roughly 58,000 clones, about 66% of them present only once. Sample: PBMCs or T cells enriched from blood (not recorded which). These receptors originate from a woman aged 55-70 years who had been exposed to COVID-19. Each CDR3 is given with its conserved first and last residue. D genes are given only for firm matches. Clone size is not always given. Where it is, it says once, few, many or a class for expanded clones.

v_call	d_call	clone_size	j_call	cdr3_nt	cdr3_aa
TRBV28	TRBD2	-	TRBJ2-1	TGTGCCAGCAGCCCCGGGACTAGCGCCTTTGGGGAGCAGTTCTTC	CASSPGTSAFGEQFF
TRBV5-1	TRBD1	-	TRBJ2-5	TGCGCCAGCAGCTTGGGGACAGGGCGGGTGGAGACCCAGTACTTC	CASSLGTGRVETQYF
TRBV4-2	-	-	TRBJ1-5	TGTGCCAGCAGCCAAGATTCGACACTCAATCAGCCCCAGCATTTT	CASSQDSTLNQPQHF
TRBV5-1	-	few	TRBJ2-2	TGCGCCAGCAGTCTGGAGGTCGGGGAGCTGTTTTTT	CASSLEVGELFF
TRBV19	-	once	TRBJ2-2	TGTGCCAGTAAGGGGGATGGGGCCGGGGAGCTGTTTTTT	CASKGDGAGELFF
TRBV4-1	-	few	TRBJ2-6	TGCGCCAGCAGTACTGGAGGGGCTGGGGCCAACGTCCTGACTTTC	CASSTGGAGANVLTF
TRBV6-1	-	once	TRBJ2-7	TGTGCCAGCAGTTCTTTGACAGGCTCCTACGAGCAGTACTTC	CASSSLTGSYEQYF
TRBV24-1	-	-	TRBJ2-3	TGTGCCACCAGTGATCCGGGGGAGACGACAGATACGCAGTATTTT	CATSDPGETTDTQYF
TRBV28	TRBD1	-	TRBJ1-2	TGTGCCAGCAGTACCACAGGGGCCGGGGAGCCCTATGGCTACACCTTC	CASSTTGAGEPYGYTF
TRBV3-1/TRBV3-2	TRBD2	-	TRBJ2-7	TGTGCCAGCAGCCCCCCAGGCGGGAGGGTTTCCTGGGACGAGCAGTACTTC	CASSPPGGRVSWDEQYF
TRBV5-4	TRBD1	few	TRBJ1-1	TGTGCCAGCAGCGCAGCCGGGACAGGGTTTGAAGCTTTCTTT	CASSAAGTGFEAFF
TRBV6-5	-	few	TRBJ2-2	TGTGCCATCGGACAGCCGAACACCGGGGAGCTGTTTTTT	CAIGQPNTGELFF
TRBV14	-	few	TRBJ1-2	TGTGCCAGCAGCCAAGTCAGGGGCTTCGGCTACACCTTC	CASSQVRGFGYTF
TRBV4-3	TRBD2	-	TRBJ2-7	TGCGCCAGCAGCCAGAGCGGGAGCTCCTACGAGCAGTACTTC	CASSQSGSSYEQYF
TRBV5-1	TRBD2	few	TRBJ2-7	TGCGCCAGCAGCTTGGCCAAGGGACTAGTTGGCGAGCAGTACTTC	CASSLAKGLVGEQYF
TRBV5-4	TRBD1	-	TRBJ1-2	TGTGCCAGCAGCCAAGGGACAGGGGGCGGTGGCTACACCTTC	CASSQGTGGGGYTF
TRBV18	TRBD2	-	TRBJ2-7	TGTGCCAGCTCACCGGGGGGAGGGGAGCAGTACTTC	CASSPGGGEQYF
TRBV5-1	-	-	TRBJ1-1	TGCGCCAGCAGCTTCGACAGCATGAACACTGAAGCTTTCTTT	CASSFDSMNTEAFF
TRBV6-5	-	-	TRBJ1-1	TGTGCCAGCGGTCTTTCGACAGTTAACACTGAAGCTTTCTTT	CASGLSTVNTEAFF
TRBV29-1	TRBD2	-	TRBJ2-4	TGCAGCGTTAGGAAGGTTAGCGGGAGGGGAACCAAAAACATTCAGTACTTC	CSVRKVSGRGTKNIQYF
TRBV4-1	TRBD1	-	TRBJ2-5	TGCGCCAGCAGCCAAGGACAGGGGGCTGGGGAGACCCAGTACTTC	CASSQGQGAGETQYF
TRBV3-1/TRBV3-2	TRBD1	-	TRBJ1-5	TGTGCCAGCAGCCACGGGACAGGTAGCAATCAGCCCCAGCATTTT	CASSHGTGSNQPQHF
TRBV2	TRBD1	-	TRBJ1-4	TGTGCCAGCAGTGGGGACAGACGGAATGAAAAACTGTTTTTT	CASSGDRRNEKLFF
TRBV2	-	-	TRBJ2-7	TGTGCCACCTGTCTATCCTTGTCCTCCTACGAGCAGTACTTC	CATCLSLSSYEQYF
TRBV6-5	-	once	TRBJ1-5	TGTGCCACCGGCGGGGGCAATCAGCCCCAGCATTTT	CATGGGNQPQHF
TRBV19	-	-	TRBJ1-1	TGTGCCAGTAGTACGGTCGCTGAAGCTTTCTTT	CASSTVAEAFF
TRBV7-9	TRBD1	few	TRBJ2-7	TGTGCCAGCAGCTCCAAATGGGACAGTTCCTACGAGCAGTACTTC	CASSSKWDSSYEQYF
TRBV28	-	-	TRBJ1-1	TGTGCCAGCAGTTTCGCGGGGAGGATCAACACTGAAGCTTTCTTT	CASSFAGRINTEAFF
TRBV12-3/TRBV12-4	-	-	TRBJ2-1	TGTGCCAGCAGTTTAGGGACAGCGCAGTTCTTC	CASSLGTAQFF
TRBV5-1	-	-	TRBJ1-6	TGCGCCAGCAGCTTGGAGTCAGGGATAGATAATTCACCCCTCCACTTT	CASSLESGIDNSPLHF